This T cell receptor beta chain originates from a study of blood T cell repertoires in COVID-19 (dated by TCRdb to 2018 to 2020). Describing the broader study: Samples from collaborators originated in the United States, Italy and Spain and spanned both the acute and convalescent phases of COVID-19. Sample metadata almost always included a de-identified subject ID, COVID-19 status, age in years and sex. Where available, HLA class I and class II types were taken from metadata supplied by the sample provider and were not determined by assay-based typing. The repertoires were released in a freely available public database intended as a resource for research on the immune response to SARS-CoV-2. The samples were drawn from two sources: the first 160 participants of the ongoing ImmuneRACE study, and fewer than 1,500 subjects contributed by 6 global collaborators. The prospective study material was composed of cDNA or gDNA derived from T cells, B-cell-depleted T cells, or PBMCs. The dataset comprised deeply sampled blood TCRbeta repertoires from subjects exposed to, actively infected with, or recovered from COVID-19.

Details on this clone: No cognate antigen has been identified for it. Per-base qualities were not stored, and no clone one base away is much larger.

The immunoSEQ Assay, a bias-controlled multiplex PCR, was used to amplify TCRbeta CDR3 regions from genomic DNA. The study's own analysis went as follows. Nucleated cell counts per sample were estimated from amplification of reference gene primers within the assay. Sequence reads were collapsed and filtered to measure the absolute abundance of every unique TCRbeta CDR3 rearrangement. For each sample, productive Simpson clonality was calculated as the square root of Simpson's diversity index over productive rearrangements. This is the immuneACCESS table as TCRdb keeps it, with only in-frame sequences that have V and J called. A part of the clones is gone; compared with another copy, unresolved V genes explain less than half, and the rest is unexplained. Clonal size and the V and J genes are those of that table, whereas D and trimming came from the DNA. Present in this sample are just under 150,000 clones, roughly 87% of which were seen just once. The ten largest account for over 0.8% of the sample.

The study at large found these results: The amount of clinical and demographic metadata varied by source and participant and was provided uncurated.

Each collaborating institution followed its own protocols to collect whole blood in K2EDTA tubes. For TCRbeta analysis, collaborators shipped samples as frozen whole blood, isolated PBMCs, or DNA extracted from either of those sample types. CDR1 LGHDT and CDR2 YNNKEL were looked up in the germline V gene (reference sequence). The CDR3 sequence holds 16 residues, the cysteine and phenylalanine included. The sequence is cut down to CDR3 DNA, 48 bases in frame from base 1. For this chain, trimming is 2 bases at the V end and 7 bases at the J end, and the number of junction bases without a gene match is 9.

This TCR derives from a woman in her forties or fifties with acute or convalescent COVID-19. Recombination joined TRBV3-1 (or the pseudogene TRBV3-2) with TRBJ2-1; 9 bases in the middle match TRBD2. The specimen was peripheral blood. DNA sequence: TGTGCCAGCAGCCAACGTCGCGGGAGGGCCGGGAATGAGCAGTTCTTC. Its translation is CASSQRRGRAGNEQFF.